A selection of T cell receptor beta chains follows, all from one sample in a study of cytomegalovirus exposure and HLA in healthy donors. TCRdb's table, derived via immunoSEQ multiplex PCR, lists solely in-frame clones and lacks some. The table shows 150,000 to 200,000 clones, with roughly 84% occurring only once. The sample comprised PBMCs. The receptors were sampled from a boy aged 2 to 10 in good health and CMV-seronegative. CDR3s include the opening cysteine and the closing phenylalanine or tryptophan. The order of the fields is D gene, V gene, J gene, clone size, CDR3 protein, CDR3 DNA. The D gene is left open where the match is weak. A clone size is listed for some rows: how often the clone was seen (once, few, many), or a class if it is expanded.

>.|TRBV6-1|TRBJ2-7|.
CASSTGTYAYEQYF
TGTGCCAGCAGCACCGGGACTTACGCCTACGAGCAGTACTTC
>.|TRBV5-4|TRBJ2-5|.
CASSLKTGGETQYF
TGTGCCAGCAGCTTGAAGACAGGCGGGGAGACCCAGTACTTC
>TRBD1|TRBV6-1|TRBJ1-5|few
CASSEGQGASNQPQHF
TGTGCCAGCAGTGAAGGACAGGGGGCTAGCAATCAGCCCCAGCATTTT
>.|TRBV6-6|TRBJ2-1|.
CASSYSLYNEQFF
TGTGCCAGCAGTTACTCCCTCTACAATGAGCAGTTCTTC
>.|TRBV7-9|TRBJ2-1|.
CASSQLGVTYNEQFF
TGTGCCAGCAGCCAACTAGGAGTAACCTACAATGAGCAGTTCTTC
>.|TRBV27|TRBJ2-7|.
CASSSTTGPSYEQYF
TGTGCCAGCAGTTCGACGACAGGTCCATCCTACGAGCAGTACTTC
>TRBD2|TRBV5-6|TRBJ2-7|.
CASSNPRGGRTPYEQYF
TGTGCCAGCAGCAACCCCCGCGGCGGGAGAACCCCTTACGAGCAGTACTTC
>.|TRBV6-5|TRBJ1-5|once
CASREQVNQPQHF
TGTGCCAGCAGAGAACAGGTTAATCAGCCCCAGCATTTT
>TRBD1|TRBV2|TRBJ2-7|.
CASRFGTDPSEQYF
TGTGCCAGCAGATTCGGGACAGACCCTAGCGAGCAGTACTTC
>.|TRBV6-1|TRBJ2-7|.
CASIRRYGESYEQYF
TGTGCCAGCATTAGAAGGTATGGAGAGAGCTACGAGCAGTACTTC
>TRBD1|TRBV7-9|TRBJ1-2|.
CASSAPDRANYGYTF
TGTGCCAGCAGCGCCCCGGACAGGGCAAACTATGGCTACACCTTC
>TRBD1|TRBV5-1|TRBJ1-1|.
CASSLGRGQGAFF
TGCGCCAGCAGCTTGGGAAGGGGGCAAGGGGCTTTCTTT
>TRBD1|TRBV2|TRBJ1-5|.
CASSEGTGAHNQPQHF
TGTGCCAGCAGTGAAGGGACAGGGGCGCACAATCAGCCCCAGCATTTT
>.|TRBV18|TRBJ2-7|.
CASSADRDEQYF
TGTGCCAGCTCAGCCGACAGAGACGAGCAGTACTTC
>.|TRBV20-1|TRBJ2-1|.
CSARRDNEQFF
TGCAGTGCTAGGCGGGACAATGAGCAGTTCTTC
>TRBD2|TRBV6-5|TRBJ2-7|.
CASSSSSGRAYEQYF
TGTGCCAGCAGTTCCTCGAGCGGGAGGGCCTACGAGCAGTACTTC
>.|TRBV5-6|TRBJ2-1|.
CASSFEALVVYNEQFF
TGTGCCAGCAGCTTTGAGGCCCTTGTAGTCTACAATGAGCAGTTCTTC
>TRBD1|TRBV5-1|TRBJ1-1|.
CASSLAQGAVSFF
TGCGCCAGCAGCTTGGCTCAGGGGGCCGTTTCTTTCTTT
>.|TRBV25-1|TRBJ1-2|.
CASSGVTAGALYGYTF
TGTGCCAGCAGTGGGGTAACCGCAGGCGCCCTATATGGCTACACCTTC
>.|TRBV4-1|TRBJ2-5|.
CASSQVGRPSGETQYF
TGCGCCAGCAGCCAAGTAGGCAGGCCCTCCGGAGAGACCCAGTACTTC
>.|TRBV11-2|TRBJ2-3|few
CASSFGGGESDTQYF
TGTGCCAGCAGCTTCGGTGGAGGAGAATCAGATACGCAGTATTTT
>.|TRBV13|TRBJ1-2|.
CASSFLNPGHPTLYGYTF
TGTGCCAGCAGCTTTCTAAACCCGGGACACCCAACTCTCTATGGCTACACCTTC
>TRBD2|TRBV4-1|TRBJ2-1|.
CASSQATSGRVFSEQFF
TGCGCCAGCAGCCAAGCAACTAGCGGGAGGGTTTTTAGTGAGCAGTTCTTC
>TRBD1|TRBV5-1|TRBJ1-1|.
CASSQVAGTGGVMAFF
TGCGCCAGCAGCCAAGTCGCCGGGACAGGGGGCGTGATGGCTTTCTTT
>TRBD1|TRBV6-1|TRBJ2-1|.
CASSERQGAGNEQFF
TGTGCCAGCAGTGAAAGACAGGGGGCGGGTAATGAGCAGTTCTTC
>.|TRBV6-5|TRBJ2-7|.
CASSYSQSSYEQYF
TGTGCCAGCAGTTACTCTCAATCCTCCTACGAGCAGTACTTC
>.|TRBV19|TRBJ2-5|few
CASSPRGAGETQYF
TGTGCCAGTAGTCCCCGGGGGGCGGGAGAGACCCAGTACTTC
>.|TRBV4-1|TRBJ1-2|.
CASSQVGRGDGYTF
TGCGCCAGCAGCCAAGTGGGCCGCGGGGATGGCTACACCTTC
>.|TRBV9|TRBJ1-4|.
CASSVGRVNEKLFF
TGTGCCAGCAGCGTAGGGAGGGTTAATGAAAAACTGTTTTTT
>TRBD2|TRBV18|TRBJ2-7|.
CASSPPLAGGHNEQYF
TGTGCCAGCTCACCACCGTTGGCGGGAGGGCATAACGAGCAGTACTTC
>TRBD1|TRBV11-2|TRBJ2-1|.
CASNNRGLKNEQFF
TGTGCCAGCAATAACAGGGGGCTGAAAAATGAGCAGTTCTTC
>TRBD1|TRBV6-6|TRBJ2-1|once
CASRRQGQGGWQFF
TGTGCCAGCAGGCGACAGGGTCAAGGGGGATGGCAGTTCTTC
>.|TRBV5-1|TRBJ2-1|.
CASSQLATNEQFF
TGCGCCAGCAGCCAGCTAGCGACTAATGAGCAGTTCTTC
>TRBD1|TRBV27|TRBJ1-1|.
CASSSTRQGGTEAFF
TGTGCCAGCAGTTCCACCCGACAGGGAGGCACTGAAGCTTTCTTT
>TRBD2|TRBV28|TRBJ2-2|.
CASSPGYGGAGELFF
TGTGCCAGCAGTCCTGGCTATGGGGGGGCCGGGGAGCTGTTTTTT
>.|TRBV5-6|TRBJ1-3|.
CASSLVSSGNTIYF
TGTGCCAGCAGCTTGGTCAGCTCTGGAAACACCATATATTTT
>TRBD2|TRBV2|TRBJ2-1|.
CASSTSGRRSYNEQFF
TGTGCCAGCAGTACTAGCGGTCGCCGCTCCTACAATGAGCAGTTCTTC
>.|TRBV18|TRBJ2-1|.
CASSRTMGPYNEQFF
TGTGCCAGCTCCCGAACGATGGGCCCCTACAATGAGCAGTTCTTC
>.|TRBV10-3|TRBJ2-1|.
CAIRGDSKRVNEQFF
TGTGCCATCAGGGGGGACTCCAAACGGGTCAATGAGCAGTTCTTC
>TRBD1|TRBV6-1|TRBJ2-1|.
CASIPQGAWINEQFF
TGTGCCAGCATCCCCCAGGGGGCCTGGATCAATGAGCAGTTCTTC
>.|TRBV28|TRBJ1-1|.
CASSLRAGYPKAFF
TGTGCCAGCAGTTTAAGGGCGGGGTACCCCAAAGCTTTCTTT